The text below deals with one TCR beta chain. The antigen is not known. TCR beta CDR3 regions were amplified from RNA. TCR CDR3 regions were first amplified by RT-PCR with HTBI primers. TCRdb independently ran MiXCR on the multiplex PCR reads; one entry per CDR3 protein. This table holds 500,000 to 600,000 distinct CDR3 sequences, over 45% found once. The data were taken from a study of T cells in Graves' hyperthyroidism and ophthalmopathy. The V and J ends lost 5 bases and 2 bases respectively, with 15 bases between them. The CDR3 is 15 amino acids. Germline V gene sequence: CDR1 MGHRA, CDR2 YSYEKL. Thyroid ultrasound, orbital computed tomography, clinical symptoms, and serum thyroxine and TRAb underpinned diagnoses. Overall study results and limits: A 13 V-J model separated ophthalmopathy from stable hyperthyroidism. Before onset, by a median of approximately 5.9 months, the model predicted ophthalmopathy. Appearing also in blood were most of the thyroid clonotypes expanded above 0.001.

The sequence was collected from an adult woman with Graves' disease, either hyperthyroidism or ophthalmopathy (not recorded which). V is TRBV4-1 and J is TRBJ1-2; D call uncertain. The sample comprised peripheral blood or thyroid tissue (not recorded which). This CDR3 reads CASSSGSFLNYGYTF. The CDR3 DNA reads TGCGCCAGCAGCTCGGGCTCCTTTCTGAACTATGGCTACACCTTC.